This T cell receptor beta chain was found in a study of naive and memory T cell subsets. An equimolar mix of two oligonucleotides served as the beta constant-region primer for TRBC1 and TRBC2. Ligated cDNA was amplified by four rounds of PCR with nested alpha and beta constant-region primers and SP2. TCRdb independently ran MiXCR on the UMI-ligation and nested PCR reads; one entry per CDR3 protein. Of tens of thousands of distinct CDR3 sequences listed, about 10% are singletons. This clonotype was detected ten times or more. Germline assignment: CDR1 SEHNR and CDR2 FQNEAQ (reference sequence). The CDR3 length is 16 residues. V dropped 5 bases and J dropped 3 bases, with 20 bases sitting between them.

The TCR sequence derives from a human donor in good health. The chain is built from TRBV7-9 and TRBJ2-7; TRBD1 is a possible D gene (6 bases). The sequenced material came from naive CD8+ T cells from blood. The CDR3 DNA sequence: TGTGCCAGCAGCAGGCCCGGGACACCCGGATTCTACGAGCAGTACTTC. Protein product: CASSRPGTPGFYEQYF.